This entry is about one T cell receptor beta chain. Antigen: not known. Negative isolation was applied to CD8+ and CD4+ T cells, and FACS enrichment was applied to TEMRA cells. These data originate in a study of CD8 T cells in Susac syndrome. Study overall: Blood was drawn from patients with Susac syndrome. At that point, they were therapy-naive, on corticosteroids, or on intravenous immunoglobulin alone.

The RNA input was roughly 0.45 to 1 ug, and it was reverse transcribed with random hexamers. TCRdb processed the immunoSEQ multiplex PCR reads anew with MiXCR; each CDR3 protein has one entry. The sample holds about 180,000 distinct CDR3 sequences, around 94% seen once. Broader study findings: When the CD4+ T cell repertoires of patients with Susac syndrome were examined, they did not show any clonal expansion. TCR sequencing and HLA analysis covered a relatively small number of individuals.

V lost 0 bases to trimming and J lost 4 bases, with 7 bases between them. The CDR3 runs to 15 residues. In germline, CDR1 is SEHNR, CDR2 FQNEAQ (reference sequence). The sequenced sample consisted of CD4+ T cells from PBMCs. J is TRBJ2-6 and V is TRBV7-9; D not resolved. This sequence originates from a human donor with Susac syndrome. CDR3 nucleotide sequence: TGTGCCAGCAGCTTAGCAGGCGTCGGGGCCAACGTCCTGACTTTC. It is translated as CASSLAGVGANVLTF.